This is a list of T cell receptor beta chains from one sample in a study of T cell responses to AZD1222 COVID-19 vaccine. The assay was immunoSEQ multiplex PCR, and TCRdb's table has in-frame clones only and misses some. This table has 110,000 to 150,000 clones, around 93% appearing once. The sample consisted of peripheral blood, taken on day 0 of AZD1222 vaccination. All receptors derive from an adult in good health. Both conserved end residues are part of each CDR3. D genes are given only for firm matches. The size of a clone is reported for some rows only, either as once, few or many, or as a class for expanded clones.

size	V	length	J	D	DNA	CDR3
.	TRBV5-1	14	TRBJ1-1	.	TGCGCCAGCAGCTTGGAGGGCATGAACACTGAAGCTTTCTTT	CASSLEGMNTEAFF
.	TRBV7-2	16	TRBJ2-1	TRBD2	TGTGCCAGCAGCTTAACACTAGCGGGGGGTTACAATGAGCAGTTCTTC	CASSLTLAGGYNEQFF
.	TRBV4-1	15	TRBJ1-4	TRBD1	TGCGCCAGCAGCAAATACTCCGGGACAGACGAAAAACTGTTTTTT	CASSKYSGTDEKLFF
.	TRBV4-3	14	TRBJ1-6	.	TGCGCCAGCAGCCAAGAAAGGCTCGGGCGCACCCTCCACTTT	CASSQERLGRTLHF
.	TRBV30	15	TRBJ1-6	.	TGTGCCTGGAGTGTTACCCTGCAGGGTAATTCACCCCTCCACTTT	CAWSVTLQGNSPLHF
.	TRBV9	14	TRBJ1-6	TRBD1	TGTGCCAGCAGCGTAAGACAGGGTGGTTCACCCCTCCACTTT	CASSVRQGGSPLHF
.	TRBV19	15	TRBJ1-5	.	TGTGCCTCGAACTCAAGGGTTTATAGCAATCAGCCCCAGCATTTT	CASNSRVYSNQPQHF
.	TRBV7-9	13	TRBJ1-4	.	TGTGCCAGCAGCTTACGGACCAATGAAAAACTGTTTTTT	CASSLRTNEKLFF
.	TRBV4-1	15	TRBJ1-2	.	TGCGCCAGCAGCCATGCTGGACACCTTAACTATGGCTACACCTTC	CASSHAGHLNYGYTF
.	TRBV11-2	15	TRBJ1-5	TRBD1	TGTGCCAGCAGCCCTACAGGGGGCTGGTATGAGCCCCAGCATTTT	CASSPTGGWYEPQHF
.	TRBV28	13	TRBJ2-6	.	TGTGCCAGCAGACTACCTGGGGCCAACGTCCTGACTTTC	CASRLPGANVLTF
.	TRBV2	12	TRBJ1-1	.	TGTGCCAGCCTAGCCCTGAACACTGAAGCTTTCTTT	CASLALNTEAFF
.	TRBV28	13	TRBJ1-2	.	TGTGCCAGCAGTTTAGCGGGGGGACGTGGCTACACCTTC	CASSLAGGRGYTF
.	TRBV3-1/TRBV3-2	16	TRBJ1-6	.	TGTGCCAGCAGCCAAGATGTAGGCACTTTAGGTTCACCCCTCCACTTT	CASSQDVGTLGSPLHF
.	TRBV5-1	14	TRBJ2-3	.	TGCGCCAGCACCCAGGGTTCCGCCGGGGATACGCAGTATTTT	CASTQGSAGDTQYF
.	TRBV2	13	TRBJ1-1	.	TGTGCCAGCAGTGTCCGACAGAACACTGAAGCTTTCTTT	CASSVRQNTEAFF
.	TRBV5-6	16	TRBJ1-6	TRBD1	TGTGCCAGCAGCATGGGACAGGGTGTCTATAATTCACCCCTCCACTTT	CASSMGQGVYNSPLHF
.	TRBV2	14	TRBJ1-1	.	TGTGCCAGCGGGGCGGAGGCAGGGTACACTGAAGCTTTCTTT	CASGAEAGYTEAFF
.	TRBV27	15	TRBJ1-5	.	TGTGCCAGCTCGAGTTGGCAGGGGTACGATCAGCCCCAGCATTTT	CASSSWQGYDQPQHF
.	TRBV7-8	14	TRBJ1-1	.	TGTGCCAGCAGCCGCTCGTCACGTATGGGTGAAGCTTTCTTT	CASSRSSRMGEAFF
.	TRBV30	12	TRBJ1-3	.	TGTGCCTGGAGTTTCGGCCTTGACACCATATATTTT	CAWSFGLDTIYF
once	TRBV3-1/TRBV3-2	13	TRBJ2-7	.	TGTGCCAGCAGCTTAGGGGCCGGGGAGGTGCAGTACTTC	CASSLGAGEVQYF
few	TRBV5-1	14	TRBJ1-2	TRBD1	TGCGCCAGCAGCATATCAGGGGGCCTCTATGGCTACACCTTC	CASSISGGLYGYTF
.	TRBV20-1	10	TRBJ1-1	.	TGCAGTGCTATTGACACTGAAGCTTTCTTT	CSAIDTEAFF
.	TRBV27	14	TRBJ2-3	.	TGTGCCAGCAGTAAGCTAGGGGGGGATGATACGCAGTATTTT	CASSKLGGDDTQYF
.	TRBV6-5	15	TRBJ1-5	.	TGTGCCAGCAGTTACTCGAGGGGTTCATATCAGCCCCAGCATTTT	CASSYSRGSYQPQHF
.	TRBV6-5	15	TRBJ1-6	.	TGTGCCAGCAGTTACTCCTGGGGGTATAATTCACCCCTCCACTTT	CASSYSWGYNSPLHF
.	TRBV12-3/TRBV12-4	13	TRBJ1-1	TRBD1	TGTGCCAGCAGCACTCCCGGGACAGGTGAAGCTTTCTTT	CASSTPGTGEAFF
.	TRBV18	14	TRBJ1-1	.	TGTGCCAGCTCACCATTGCCGGCGAACACTGAAGCTTTCTTT	CASSPLPANTEAFF
.	TRBV9	19	TRBJ2-2	.	TGTGCCAGCAGCACCCCTAGCAGGGCCCTAAACGCGAACACCGGGGAGCTGTTTTTT	CASSTPSRALNANTGELFF
.	TRBV6-2/TRBV6-3	16	TRBJ2-7	TRBD1	TGTGCCAGCAGTGACCGGACAGGGGGCGTTTTTTACGAGCAGTACTTC	CASSDRTGGVFYEQYF
.	TRBV30	13	TRBJ1-6	.	TGTGCCTGGATGGGCTTCTATAATTCACCCCTCCACTTT	CAWMGFYNSPLHF
.	TRBV28	15	TRBJ2-2	.	TGTGCCAGCAGTTTATGGGGGCCGAACACCGGGGAGCTGTTTTTT	CASSLWGPNTGELFF
.	TRBV4-2	13	TRBJ2-5	.	TGTGCCAGCAGCCAAGAATTCGGTCAGACCCAGTACTTC	CASSQEFGQTQYF
.	TRBV13	16	TRBJ1-1	.	TGTGCCAGCCCCTCCGGCGGGGGGCGTGTGAACACTGAAGCTTTCTTT	CASPSGGGRVNTEAFF
.	TRBV12-1	10	TRBJ1-1	.	TGTGCCAGCAGCTGTATTGAAGCTTTCTTT	CASSCIEAFF
.	TRBV19	15	TRBJ2-3	.	TGTGCCAGTACCCCAGGGAGCGGAAGCACAGATACGCAGTATTTT	CASTPGSGSTDTQYF
.	TRBV11-2	14	TRBJ1-1	.	TGTGCCAGCAGCTTAACGGTAGTGAACACTGAAGCTTTCTTT	CASSLTVVNTEAFF
.	TRBV2	21	TRBJ2-5	TRBD2	TGTGCCAGCAGTGAAGCGCTATTTATTGGTTTACTAGCGGGGGGGCGAGAGACCCAGTACTTC	CASSEALFIGLLAGGRETQYF
.	TRBV9	14	TRBJ1-3	.	TGTGCCAGCAGCGTAGCAGGCTCTGGAAACACCATATATTTT	CASSVAGSGNTIYF
once	TRBV3-1/TRBV3-2	16	TRBJ1-1	.	TGTGCCAGCAGCCTTAATCGCCTACAGGGCCCCCGGAAAGCTTTCTTT	CASSLNRLQGPRKAFF
.	TRBV19	16	TRBJ2-7	.	TGTGCCAGTAGTATAGAGTTGAGGACAGTCGCCTACGAGCAGTACTTC	CASSIELRTVAYEQYF
once	TRBV12-3/TRBV12-4	12	TRBJ2-3	.	TGTGCCAGCAGCCCCTTAGGAGATACGCAGTATTTT	CASSPLGDTQYF
.	TRBV9	15	TRBJ1-1	TRBD1	TGTGCCAGCAGCGCTGCCGGGACAGGGGCGGATGAAGCTTTCTTT	CASSAAGTGADEAFF
.	TRBV19	13	TRBJ1-5	.	TGTGCCAGTAGTACCTTTAGCAATCAGCCCCAGCATTTT	CASSTFSNQPQHF
once	TRBV6-4	13	TRBJ1-4	.	TGTGCCAGGGCAGGGATCACTAATGAAAAACTGTTTTTT	CARAGITNEKLFF
once	TRBV4-1	16	TRBJ1-1	.	TGCGCCAGCAGCCCTCCCGAGTGGTGGGGGGCAGCTGAAGCTTTCTTT	CASSPPEWWGAAEAFF
.	TRBV28	14	TRBJ2-2	.	TGTGCCAGCACGAGAGGGGGAAACACCGGGGAGCTGTTTTTT	CASTRGGNTGELFF
.	TRBV7-2	14	TRBJ1-2	.	TGTGCCAGCAGCTCCCCCAGGGAAGACTATGGCTACACCTTC	CASSSPREDYGYTF
.	TRBV5-1	15	TRBJ2-1	.	TGCGCCAGCAGCTTGGCTAGGCCCCAAGACAATGAGCAGTTCTTC	CASSLARPQDNEQFF
.	TRBV7-9	12	TRBJ2-7	.	TGTGCCAGCAGCTTACATGGGTACGAGCAGTACTTC	CASSLHGYEQYF
.	TRBV19	13	TRBJ2-2	.	TGTGCCAGTAGTATAGATCTGGGGGGCGAGCTGTTTTTT	CASSIDLGGELFF
.	TRBV3-1/TRBV3-2	14	TRBJ2-7	.	TGTGCCAGCAGCCGACCGTCAAGAACCTACGAGCAGTACTTC	CASSRPSRTYEQYF
.	TRBV28	12	TRBJ1-1	.	TGTGCCAGCGTTGCCCCTCCTTCTGAAGCTTTCTTT	CASVAPPSEAFF
.	TRBV7-8	14	TRBJ2-7	.	TGTGCCAGCAGCTTTTACGAGGGAATCTACGAGCAGTACTTC	CASSFYEGIYEQYF
.	TRBV7-9	13	TRBJ1-3	.	TGTGCCAGCAGCTTAGCCTCTGGAAACACCATATATTTT	CASSLASGNTIYF
.	TRBV2	15	TRBJ2-2	.	TGTGCCAGCAGTGATGGCGGGCTGGGGGGCCGGGAGCTGTTTTTT	CASSDGGLGGRELFF
.	TRBV3-1/TRBV3-2	16	TRBJ1-5	TRBD1	TGTGCCAGCAGCCAAGCCGGGACAGGGGTATTCTCGCCCCAGCATTTT	CASSQAGTGVFSPQHF
.	TRBV9	15	TRBJ2-2	TRBD2	TGTGCCAGCAGCGCTAGCGGGGAGAACACCGGGGAGCTGTTTTTT	CASSASGENTGELFF